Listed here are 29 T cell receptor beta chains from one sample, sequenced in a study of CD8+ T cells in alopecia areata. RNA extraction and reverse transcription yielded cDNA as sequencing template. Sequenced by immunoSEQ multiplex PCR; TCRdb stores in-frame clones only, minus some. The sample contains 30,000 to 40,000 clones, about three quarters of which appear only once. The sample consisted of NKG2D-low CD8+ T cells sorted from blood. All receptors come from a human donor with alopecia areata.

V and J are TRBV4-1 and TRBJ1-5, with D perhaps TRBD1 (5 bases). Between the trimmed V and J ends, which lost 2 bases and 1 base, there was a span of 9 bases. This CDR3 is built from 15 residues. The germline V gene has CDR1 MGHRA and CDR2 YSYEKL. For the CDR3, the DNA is TGCGCCAGCAGCCAATTGGGGGTCAGCAATCAGCCCCAGCATTTT. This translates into CASSQLGVSNQPQHF.

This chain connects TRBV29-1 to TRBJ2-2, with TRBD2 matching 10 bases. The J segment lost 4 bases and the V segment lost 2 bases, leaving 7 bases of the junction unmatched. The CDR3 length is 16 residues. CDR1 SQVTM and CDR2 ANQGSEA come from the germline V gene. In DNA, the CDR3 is TGCAGCGTTGAATCAAGCGGGAGGGAAATCACCGGGGAGCTGTTTTTT. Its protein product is CSVESSGREITGELFF.

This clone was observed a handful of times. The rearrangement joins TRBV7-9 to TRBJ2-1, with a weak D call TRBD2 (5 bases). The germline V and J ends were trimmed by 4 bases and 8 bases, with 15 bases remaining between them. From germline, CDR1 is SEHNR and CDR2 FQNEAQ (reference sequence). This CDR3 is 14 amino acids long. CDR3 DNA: TGTGCCAGCAGCTCCCGACTAACTCGGGATGAGCAGTTCTTC. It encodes CASSSRLTRDEQFF.

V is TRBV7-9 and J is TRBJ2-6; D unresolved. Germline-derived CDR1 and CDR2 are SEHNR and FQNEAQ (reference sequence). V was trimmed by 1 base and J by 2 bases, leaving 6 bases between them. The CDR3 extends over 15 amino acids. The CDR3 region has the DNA TGTGCCAGCAGCTTAGTCGGGCCTGGGGCCAACGTCCTGACTTTC. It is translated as CASSLVGPGANVLTF.

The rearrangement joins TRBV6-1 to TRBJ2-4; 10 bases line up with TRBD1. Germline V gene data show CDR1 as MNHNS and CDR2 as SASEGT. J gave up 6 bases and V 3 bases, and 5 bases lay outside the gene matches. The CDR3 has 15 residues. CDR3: CASSDPGTGVNIQYF. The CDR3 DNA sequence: TGTGCCAGCAGTGATCCCGGGACAGGGGTAAACATTCAGTACTTC.

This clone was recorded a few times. For the CDR3, the DNA is TGTGCCAGCAGCTCCCTAGCCGGGACAGGGAACTTCTACGAGCAGTACTTC. It codes for CASSSLAGTGNFYEQYF. The genes are TRBV7-9 and TRBJ2-7; TRBD1 aligns across 9 bases. The CDR3 is 17 amino acids. Per the germline V gene, CDR1 is SEHNR and CDR2 is FQNEAQ (reference sequence). Trimming took 4 bases from V and 3 from J; bases not matched to a gene: 13.

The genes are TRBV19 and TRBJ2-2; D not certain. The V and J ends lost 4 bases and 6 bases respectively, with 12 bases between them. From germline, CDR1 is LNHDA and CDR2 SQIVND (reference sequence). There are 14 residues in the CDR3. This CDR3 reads CASSRVFGAGELFF. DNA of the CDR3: TGTGCCAGTAGTAGGGTCTTTGGAGCCGGGGAGCTGTTTTTT.

CDR3 sequence: CASSLLAGPPSSTDTQYF. In nucleotides, the CDR3 is TGTGCCAGCAGCTTACTAGCGGGGCCTCCTTCTAGCACAGATACGCAGTATTTT. The gene calls are TRBV7-3 and TRBJ2-3; 9 bases map to TRBD2. The V gene's germline CDR1 is SGHTA and CDR2 FQGTGA. V was pared by 2 bases and J by 0 bases, with 9 bases of the junction left unmatched. This CDR3 spans 18 amino acids.

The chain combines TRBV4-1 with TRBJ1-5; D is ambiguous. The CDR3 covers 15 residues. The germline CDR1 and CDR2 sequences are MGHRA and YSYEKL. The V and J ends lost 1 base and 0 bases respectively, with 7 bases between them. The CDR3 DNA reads TGCGCCAGCAGCCAAGTATACGTTAGCAATCAGCCCCAGCATTTT. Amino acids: CASSQVYVSNQPQHF.

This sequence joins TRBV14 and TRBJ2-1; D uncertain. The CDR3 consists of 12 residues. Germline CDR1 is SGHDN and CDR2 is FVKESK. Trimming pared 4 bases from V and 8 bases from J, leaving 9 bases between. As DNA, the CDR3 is TGTGCCAGCAGCCGACTTCTCTATGAGCAGTTCTTC. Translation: CASSRLLYEQFF.

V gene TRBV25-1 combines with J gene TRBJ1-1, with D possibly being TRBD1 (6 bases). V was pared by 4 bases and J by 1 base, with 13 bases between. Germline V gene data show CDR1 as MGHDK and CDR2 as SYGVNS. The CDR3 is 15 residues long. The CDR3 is CASSGSTGRNTEAFF. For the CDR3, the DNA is TGTGCCAGCAGTGGTTCTACAGGGAGGAACACTGAAGCTTTCTTT. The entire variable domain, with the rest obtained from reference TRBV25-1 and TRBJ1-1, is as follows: EADIYQTPRYLVIGTGKKITLECSQTMGHDKMYWYQQDPGMELHLIHYSYGVNSTEKGDLSSESTVSRIRTEHFPLTLESARPSHTSQYLCASSGSTGRNTEAFFGQGTRLTVV.

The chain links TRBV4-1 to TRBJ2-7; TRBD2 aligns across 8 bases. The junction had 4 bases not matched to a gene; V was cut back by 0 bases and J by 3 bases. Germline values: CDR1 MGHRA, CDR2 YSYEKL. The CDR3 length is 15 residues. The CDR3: CASSQDRGLVYEQYF. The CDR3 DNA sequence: TGCGCCAGCAGCCAAGATCGGGGACTAGTCTACGAGCAGTACTTC.

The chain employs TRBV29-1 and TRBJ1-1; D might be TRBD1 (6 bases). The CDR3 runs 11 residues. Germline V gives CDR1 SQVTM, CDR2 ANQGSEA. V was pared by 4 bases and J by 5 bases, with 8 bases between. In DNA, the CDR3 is TGCAGCGTTGGAGGACAGACTGAAGCTTTCTTT. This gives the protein CSVGGQTEAFF.

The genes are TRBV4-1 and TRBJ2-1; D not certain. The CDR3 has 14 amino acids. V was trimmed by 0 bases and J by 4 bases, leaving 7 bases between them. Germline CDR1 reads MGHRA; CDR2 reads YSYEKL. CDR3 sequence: CASSQDGVYNEQFF. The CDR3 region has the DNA TGCGCCAGCAGCCAAGACGGTGTATACAATGAGCAGTTCTTC.

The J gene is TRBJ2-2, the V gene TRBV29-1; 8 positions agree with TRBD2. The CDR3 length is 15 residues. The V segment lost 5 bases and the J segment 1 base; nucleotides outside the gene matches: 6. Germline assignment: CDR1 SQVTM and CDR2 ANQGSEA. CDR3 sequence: CSVFVAGKNTGELFF. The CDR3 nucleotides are TGCAGCGTTTTCGTAGCGGGGAAGAACACCGGGGAGCTGTTTTTT.

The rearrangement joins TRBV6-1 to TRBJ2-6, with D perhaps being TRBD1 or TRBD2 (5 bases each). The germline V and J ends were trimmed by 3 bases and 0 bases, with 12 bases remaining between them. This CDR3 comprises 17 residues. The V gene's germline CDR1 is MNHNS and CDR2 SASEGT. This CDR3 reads CASSDRWDLSGANVLTF. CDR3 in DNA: TGTGCCAGCAGTGACAGGTGGGACCTCTCTGGGGCCAACGTCCTGACTTTC.

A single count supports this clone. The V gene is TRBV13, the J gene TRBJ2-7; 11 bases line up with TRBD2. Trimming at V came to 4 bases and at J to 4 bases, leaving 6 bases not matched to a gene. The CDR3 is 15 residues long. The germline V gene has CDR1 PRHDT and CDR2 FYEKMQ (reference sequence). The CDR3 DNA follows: TGTGCCAGCAGCTCGTCTAGCGGGAGGTCGTACGAGCAGTACTTC. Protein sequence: CASSSSSGRSYEQYF.

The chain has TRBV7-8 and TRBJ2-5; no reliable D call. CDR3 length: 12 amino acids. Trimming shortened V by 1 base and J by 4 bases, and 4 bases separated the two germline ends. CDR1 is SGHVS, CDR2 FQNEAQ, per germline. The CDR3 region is CASSLGRETQYF. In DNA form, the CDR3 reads TGTGCCAGCAGCTTAGGGCGAGAGACCCAGTACTTC.

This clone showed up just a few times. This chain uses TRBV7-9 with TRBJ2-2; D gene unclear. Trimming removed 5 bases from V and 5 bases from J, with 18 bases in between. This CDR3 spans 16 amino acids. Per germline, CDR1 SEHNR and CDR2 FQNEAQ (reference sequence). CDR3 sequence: CASSPPVVGKTGELFF. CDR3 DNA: TGTGCCAGCAGCCCCCCCGTCGTAGGGAAGACCGGGGAGCTGTTTTTT.

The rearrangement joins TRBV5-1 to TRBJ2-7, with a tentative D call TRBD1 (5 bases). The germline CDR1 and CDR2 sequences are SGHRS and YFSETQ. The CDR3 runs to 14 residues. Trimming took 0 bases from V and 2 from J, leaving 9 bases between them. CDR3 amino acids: CASSLVPGTYEQYF. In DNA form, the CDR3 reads TGCGCCAGCAGCTTGGTTCCAGGGACCTACGAGCAGTACTTC.

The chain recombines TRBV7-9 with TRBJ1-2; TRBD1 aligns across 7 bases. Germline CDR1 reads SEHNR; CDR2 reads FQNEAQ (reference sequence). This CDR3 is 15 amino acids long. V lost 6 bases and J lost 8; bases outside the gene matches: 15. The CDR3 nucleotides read TGTGCCAGCAGACGTAGCTTGACAGGGTTTGAGGGCTACACCTTC. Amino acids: CASRRSLTGFEGYTF. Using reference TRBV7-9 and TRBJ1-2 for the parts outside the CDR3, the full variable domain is DTGVSQNPRHKITKRGQNVTFRCDPISEHNRLYWYRQTLGQGPEFLTYFQNEAQLEKSRLLSDRFSAERPKGSFSTLEIQRTEQGDSAMYLCASRRSLTGFEGYTFGSGTRLTVV.

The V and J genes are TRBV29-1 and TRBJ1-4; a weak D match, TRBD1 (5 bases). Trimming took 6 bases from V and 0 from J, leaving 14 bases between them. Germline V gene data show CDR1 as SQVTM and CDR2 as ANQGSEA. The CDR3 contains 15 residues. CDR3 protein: CSVRGGFATNEKLFF. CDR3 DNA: TGCAGCGTGAGGGGCGGATTTGCAACTAATGAAAAACTGTTTTTT.

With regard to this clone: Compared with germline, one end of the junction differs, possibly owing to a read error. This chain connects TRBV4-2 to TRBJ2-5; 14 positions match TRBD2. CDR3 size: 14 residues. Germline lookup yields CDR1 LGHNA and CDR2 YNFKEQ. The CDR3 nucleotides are TGTGCCAGCAGCCAAGGAGGACTAGCGGGGGGTCTAGACTTC. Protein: CASSQGGLAGGLDF.

The DNA for the CDR3 is TGTGCCAGCAGCTTAGGCGAGACAGGGATTGGCGGCTACACCTTC. Translation: CASSLGETGIGGYTF. The chain employs TRBV13 and TRBJ1-2; 7 bases are shared with TRBD1. The CDR3 totals 15 residues. J gave up 8 bases and V 0 bases, and 9 bases lay outside the gene matches. Per germline, CDR1 PRHDT and CDR2 FYEKMQ (reference sequence).

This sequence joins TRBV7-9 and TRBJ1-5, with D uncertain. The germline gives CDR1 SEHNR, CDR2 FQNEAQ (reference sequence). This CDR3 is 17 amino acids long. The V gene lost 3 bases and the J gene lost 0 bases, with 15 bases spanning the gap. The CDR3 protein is CASSFGMAEYSNQPQHF. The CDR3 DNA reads TGTGCCAGCAGCTTCGGCATGGCAGAATATAGCAATCAGCCCCAGCATTTT.

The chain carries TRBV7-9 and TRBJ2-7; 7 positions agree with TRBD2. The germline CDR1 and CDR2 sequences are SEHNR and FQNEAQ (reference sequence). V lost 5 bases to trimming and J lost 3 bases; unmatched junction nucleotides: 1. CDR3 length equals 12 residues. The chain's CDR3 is CASSPGGYEQYF. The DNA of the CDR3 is TGTGCCAGCAGCCCGGGGGGCTACGAGCAGTACTTC.

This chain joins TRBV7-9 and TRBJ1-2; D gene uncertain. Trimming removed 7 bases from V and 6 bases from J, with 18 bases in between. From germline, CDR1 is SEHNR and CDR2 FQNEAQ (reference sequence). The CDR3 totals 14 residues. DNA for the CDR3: TGTGCCAGCAACCAATATTCAGTACATGATGGCTACACCTTC. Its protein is CASNQYSVHDGYTF.

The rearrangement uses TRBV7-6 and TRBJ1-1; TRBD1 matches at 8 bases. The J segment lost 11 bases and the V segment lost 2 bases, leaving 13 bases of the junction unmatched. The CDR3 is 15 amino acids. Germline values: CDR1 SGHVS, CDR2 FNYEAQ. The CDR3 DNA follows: TGTGCCAGCAGCTTAAGGGGGACAGGAGGTGGGGTGGCTTTCTTT. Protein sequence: CASSLRGTGGGVAFF. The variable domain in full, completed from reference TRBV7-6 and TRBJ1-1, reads GAGVSQSPRYKVTKRGQDVALRCDPISGHVSLYWYRQALGQGPEFLTYFNYEAQQDKSGLPNDRFSAERPEGSISTLTIQRTEQRDSAMYRCASSLRGTGGGVAFFGQGTRLTVV.

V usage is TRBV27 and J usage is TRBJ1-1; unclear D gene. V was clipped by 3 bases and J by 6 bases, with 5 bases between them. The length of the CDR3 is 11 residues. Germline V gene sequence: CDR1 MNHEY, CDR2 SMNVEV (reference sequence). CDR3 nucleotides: TGTGCCAGCAGTTTTGGATCTGAAGCTTTCTTT. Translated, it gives CASSFGSEAFF.